The 2 T cell receptor beta chains below all came from one sample that was sequenced in a study of T cell changes during pregnancy in multiple sclerosis. TCRdb's table, derived via immunoSEQ multiplex PCR, lists solely in-frame clones and lacks some. Found here are 65,000 to 80,000 clones, 80% to 95% of them singletons; the top ten hold about 0.93%. The source material was peripheral blood, sampled in the first trimester of pregnancy. The receptors come from a female donor with multiple sclerosis, enrolled in a pregnancy study.

The rearrangement joins TRBV5-4 to TRBJ1-6, with D perhaps matching TRBD1 (5 bases). Germline V gene lookup returns CDR1 SGHNT and CDR2 YYREEE (reference sequence). The CDR3 contains 17 residues. V was pared by 4 bases and J by 0 bases, with 14 bases between. The CDR3 reads CASSPTGGSSYNSPLHF. In nucleotides, the CDR3 is TGTGCCAGCAGCCCCACCGGGGGGAGCTCCTATAATTCACCCCTCCACTTT. The variable domain in full, completed from reference TRBV5-4 and TRBJ1-6, reads ETGVTQSPTHLIKTRGQQVTLRCSSQSGHNTVSWYQQALGQGPQFIFQYYREEENGRGNFPPRFSGLQFPNYSSELNVNALELDDSALYLCASSPTGGSSYNSPLHFGNGTRLTVT.

The chain joins TRBV27 to TRBJ2-5; TRBD2 might be the D (7 bases). Germline values: CDR1 MNHEY, CDR2 SMNVEV (reference sequence). The CDR3 is 16 amino acids. V was clipped by 1 base and J by 4 bases, with 16 bases between them. The CDR3 is CASSLLGAGAGETQYF. Written as DNA, the CDR3 is TGTGCCAGCAGTTTATTGGGGGCGGGGGCGGGAGAGACCCAGTACTTC.